This T cell receptor beta chain appears in the sequencing data of a study of T cells after yellow fever vaccination. As for the study in general: SMART-Seq v4 Ultra Low Input handled preparation of low-cell-number fractions.

Whole-study findings and limits: Most clones from primary vaccination were detected again post-booster (just over 95% CD4, 88% CD8). FACS-sorted repertoires could harbor abundant contaminating bulk-population clonotypes.

The CDR3 totals 16 residues. They built TCR cDNA with 5'RACE template switching, a step that put in a universal primer site and UMIs. TCRdb processed the 5' RACE reads anew with MiXCR; each CDR3 protein has one entry. This table has some 300,000 distinct CDR3 sequences, roughly 8.7% appearing once. Concerning this clonotype itself: What it binds is unknown.

The starting material was CD4+ T cells sorted from PBMCs, obtained 5 days after the yellow fever booster vaccination. The source is a man aged 18 to 30 who received the YFV17D yellow fever vaccine. The chain joins TRBV21-1 to TRBJ2-5; no DNA check was done on the table's D call, TRBD2. TRBV21-1 is a pseudogene locus. This chain's CDR3 is CASSKGKRGSPETQYF. In DNA, the CDR3 is TGTGCCAGCAGCAAGGGGAAGCGGGGATCCCCAGAGACCCAGTACTTC.